This is a list of T cell receptor beta chains from one sample in a study of blood T cell repertoires in COVID-19. The assay was immunoSEQ multiplex PCR, and TCRdb's table has in-frame clones only and misses some. The sample lists under 150,000 clones; over 75% were seen once. Sequencing was done on a sample of peripheral blood. The origin of the receptors is a man in his 60s with active or convalescent COVID-19. Each CDR3 is given with its conserved first and last residue. A D gene is named only where the DNA matches it firmly. Clone size is given for some rows only: seen once, a few or many times, or a class if the clone is expanded.

TGTGCCAGCAGCCAGACCGGGACAACTAATCAGCCCCAGCATTTT | CASSQTGTTNQPQHF | - | TRBV7-3 | - | TRBJ1-5
TGTGCCAGCAGCCAAAGCGGGAGGGCCTTTTACGAGCAGTACTTC | CASSQSGRAFYEQYF | TRBD2 | TRBV7-2 | - | TRBJ2-7
TGCGCCAGCAGCCCCCTCCAGCAGGGAGGAAGTGAAAAACTGTTTTTT | CASSPLQQGGSEKLFF | - | TRBV5-1 | - | TRBJ1-4
TGTGCCAGCAGTTTAGTGTTTGGGACAGGGGGCATCTACGAGCAGTACTTC | CASSLVFGTGGIYEQYF | TRBD1 | TRBV27 | - | TRBJ2-7
TGTGCCAGCAGCCCCTACTCTGGGGCCAACGTCCTGACTTTC | CASSPYSGANVLTF | - | TRBV3-1/TRBV3-2 | - | TRBJ2-6
TGCGCCAGCAGCCAAGATGCTAGCGGGAGGGGTGAGACCCAGTACTTC | CASSQDASGRGETQYF | TRBD2 | TRBV4-3 | - | TRBJ2-5
TGTGCCAGCAGTTACAAGGGGGCTAGCACAGATACGCAGTATTTT | CASSYKGASTDTQYF | TRBD1 | TRBV6-2/TRBV6-3 | - | TRBJ2-3
TGTGCCAGCAGTACGGGACTAGCGGGAGGAAACATTCAGTACTTC | CASSTGLAGGNIQYF | TRBD2 | TRBV6-6 | once | TRBJ2-4
TGTGCCAGTAGTATGAGCGGGAGGCCCGGAGAGACCCAGTACTTC | CASSMSGRPGETQYF | TRBD2 | TRBV19 | - | TRBJ2-5
TGTGCCAGTAGTTGGCAGATCTCTGGGGCCAACGTCCTGACTTTC | CASSWQISGANVLTF | - | TRBV19 | - | TRBJ2-6
TGTGCCAGTAGTATTAGGCAGGGTGGTTCATGGATTCAGCCCCAGCATTTT | CASSIRQGGSWIQPQHF | - | TRBV19 | - | TRBJ1-5
TGTGCCTGGAGTACGGGGAGGACTGAAGCTTTCTTT | CAWSTGRTEAFF | - | TRBV30 | - | TRBJ1-1
TGTGCCAGCAGTGTCCGACAGGGGGCGCGAACTAATGAAAAACTGTTTTTT | CASSVRQGARTNEKLFF | TRBD1 | TRBV6-1 | - | TRBJ1-4
TGTGCCAGCAGCTCCGATTCCGGTCTCAATCAGCCCCAGCATTTT | CASSSDSGLNQPQHF | - | TRBV12-1 | - | TRBJ1-5
TGTGCCAGCTCACTATCAGGGACTGGGAGCCCCCTCCACTTT | CASSLSGTGSPLHF | - | TRBV18 | - | TRBJ1-6
TGTGCCAGCAGTTTATCGCGGAAGGAGGCAACTAATGAAAAACTGTTTTTT | CASSLSRKEATNEKLFF | - | TRBV28 | - | TRBJ1-4
TGTGCCAGCAGCTTTAGACAGGAAGGGGAAAAACTGTTTTTT | CASSFRQEGEKLFF | - | TRBV7-9 | - | TRBJ1-4
TGTGCCAGCAGAGGGGCGGCGAACACTGAAGCTTTCTTT | CASRGAANTEAFF | - | TRBV4-2 | - | TRBJ1-1
TGTGCCAGCAGCTTAAAGGCGGGCGGAGGAGGGACCCAGTACTTC | CASSLKAGGGGTQYF | - | TRBV13 | - | TRBJ2-5
TGTGCCAGCAACACCGGAGGGTACGAGCAGTACTTC | CASNTGGYEQYF | - | TRBV5-6 | - | TRBJ2-7
TGTGCCAGCAGTCCGGGAACCTCGGGGGAGCAGTACTTC | CASSPGTSGEQYF | - | TRBV12-3/TRBV12-4 | - | TRBJ2-7
TGCGCCAGCAGCCCGGATATCCTAGCAGCGCAGTTCTTC | CASSPDILAAQFF | - | TRBV5-1 | - | TRBJ2-1
TGTGCCAGCAGCTCGGTGCGCTCTGGGGCCAACGTCCTGACTTTC | CASSSVRSGANVLTF | - | TRBV7-9 | - | TRBJ2-6
TGTGCCAGCAGCGCAACGATCGGGACACCACCTCGAGATACGCAGTATTTT | CASSATIGTPPRDTQYF | - | TRBV7-2 | - | TRBJ2-3
TGCGCCAGCAGTAAACCCGGGATAGGAGTCAATGAGCAGTTCTTC | CASSKPGIGVNEQFF | - | TRBV4-1 | - | TRBJ2-1
TGTGCCAGCAGCTCTCGACAGGGAGCGAACATTCAGTACTTC | CASSSRQGANIQYF | TRBD1 | TRBV7-2 | - | TRBJ2-4
TGTGCCACGGGACATACCTTCTATGGCTACACCTTC | CATGHTFYGYTF | - | TRBV28 | few | TRBJ1-2
TGTGCCAGCAGTCTCGACATCAATGAGCAGTTCTTC | CASSLDINEQFF | - | TRBV12-3/TRBV12-4 | - | TRBJ2-1
TGTGCCAGCAGCGCAGTGGGTCGCACGGGTGGCTACACCTTC | CASSAVGRTGGYTF | - | TRBV11-2 | few | TRBJ1-2
TGTGCCACCAGCAAGGTCAGAGGCCAGCGTAATGAAAAACTGTTTTTT | CATSKVRGQRNEKLFF | - | TRBV15 | - | TRBJ1-4
TGTGCCTGGAGTCGTAAAGGGGCCAATCAGCCCCAGCATTTT | CAWSRKGANQPQHF | - | TRBV30 | - | TRBJ1-5
TGCGCCAGCAGCCCCGGACAGGGACCATACGAGCAGTACTTC | CASSPGQGPYEQYF | TRBD1 | TRBV5-1 | few | TRBJ2-7
TGTGCCAGCAGTGTAACAGGGGGCGCATATGGCTACACCTTC | CASSVTGGAYGYTF | TRBD1 | TRBV27 | once | TRBJ1-2
TGTGCCAGCACTCCCACCGAACTTCAGCCCCAGCATTTT | CASTPTELQPQHF | - | TRBV18 | - | TRBJ1-5
TGTGCCAGCAGCTTGGCGGTTGGCTATGAGCAGTTCTTC | CASSLAVGYEQFF | - | TRBV7-9 | - | TRBJ2-1
TGTGCCAGCAGCCAAGACCCCACAGGGAATAACTATGGCTACACCTTC | CASSQDPTGNNYGYTF | - | TRBV3-1/TRBV3-2 | - | TRBJ1-2
TGTGCCAGCAGGGTCGGGACTAGCGGGGTCAGAGAGACCCAGTACTTC | CASRVGTSGVRETQYF | TRBD2 | TRBV28 | - | TRBJ2-5
TGTGCCAGCAGGGATCTAGCGGGAGGCACAGATACGCAGTATTTT | CASRDLAGGTDTQYF | TRBD2 | TRBV7-6 | - | TRBJ2-3
TGTGCCAGCAGTCGAGGGACCGGGGAGCTGTTTTTT | CASSRGTGELFF | - | TRBV28 | - | TRBJ2-2
TGTGCCAGCAGTTCGATTGGCACCTCACGGGACATTCAGTACTTC | CASSSIGTSRDIQYF | - | TRBV28 | - | TRBJ2-4
TGCAGCGTGGGGGGGAGCTCCTACGAGCAGTACTTC | CSVGGSSYEQYF | TRBD2 | TRBV29-1 | - | TRBJ2-7